This record looks at one T cell receptor (beta chain) sequence and its context. These data come from a study of T cell changes during pregnancy in multiple sclerosis. Data came from immunoSEQ multiplex PCR; TCRdb stores just in-frame clones and leaves some out. The sample has about 46,000 clones; more than 85% are singletons. Trimming stripped 1 base from V and 1 base from J, with 2 bases between. CDR1 is SGHNT and CDR2 is YYREEE in the germline V gene (reference sequence). The CDR3 consists of 12 residues. The receptor comes from a female donor with multiple sclerosis, enrolled in a pregnancy study. Material: CD8+ T cells from peripheral blood mononuclear cells, obtained in the second trimester of pregnancy. The chain carries TRBV5-4 and TRBJ1-1; D is uncertain. The CDR3 is CASSLRNTEAFF. The CDR3 nucleotides are TGTGCCAGCAGCTTGCGGAACACTGAAGCTTTCTTT.